The 6 T cell receptor beta chains below were found in one sample sequenced in a study of T cells in Graves' hyperthyroidism and ophthalmopathy. It was RNA transcripts that yielded the amplified TCR beta CDR3 regions. Carried out on the TCR CDR3, a first-round RT-PCR used the HTBI primer set. One entry per CDR3 protein, called by TCRdb with MiXCR from the multiplex PCR reads. The table records about 580,000 distinct CDR3 sequences, around 13% of them present only once. The material sequenced was blood. The source of these receptors is a woman aged 25 to 39 with Graves' hyperthyroidism that later progressed to Graves' ophthalmopathy.

This clonotype has just a few counts. The V gene is TRBV9, the J gene TRBJ2-3; D is ambiguous. The germline V gene has CDR1 SGDLS and CDR2 YYNGEE. The CDR3 is 15 residues long. The V end was cut by 3 bases, the J end by 4 bases, with 15 bases between. DNA for the CDR3: TGTGCCAGCAGCGCATGGGCGGCAAGCGCAGATACGCAGTATTTT. Translation: CASSAWAASADTQYF.

This clonotype was picked up many times. This chain uses TRBV28 with TRBJ1-1; weak D call: TRBD1 (6 bases). Deletions cut 7 bases from V and 3 bases from J, with 15 bases between. The germline gives CDR1 MDHEN, CDR2 SYDVKM. This CDR3 comprises 14 residues. This chain's CDR3 is CASTPGGPYTEAFF. CDR3 nucleotide sequence: TGTGCCAGCACCCCGGGGGGCCCTTACACTGAAGCTTTCTTT.

In the case of this clonotype: This may come from a read error, since a much larger clone is one base off. The gene calls are TRBV6-1 and TRBJ2-7, with D uncertain. Between the trimmed V and J ends, which lost 7 bases and 7 bases, there was a span of 20 bases. CDR1 and CDR2 (germline): MNHNS, SASEGT. CDR3 length: 14 residues. In DNA form, the CDR3 reads TGTGCCAGCACCCCTGGCAGGATCCCCCTTGAGCAGTACTTC. Its translation is CASTPGRIPLEQYF.

In its sample, this clonotype was seen many times. The V gene is TRBV9, the J gene TRBJ2-5, with 9 bases fitting TRBD2. The V and J ends lost 0 bases and 5 bases, in that order; junction bases with no gene match: 8. The CDR3 is made up of 16 amino acids. Germline CDR1 SGDLS, CDR2 YYNGEE. CDR3 sequence (DNA): TGTGCCAGCAGCGTAGGTGTAGCGGGAGTTCGTGAGACCCAGTACTTC. As protein: CASSVGVAGVRETQYF.

This clonotype was counted ten times or more. This sequence joins TRBV19 and TRBJ1-1; D not resolved. V lost 7 bases to trimming and J lost 1 base, with 10 bases between them. Germline CDR1 reads LNHDA; CDR2 reads SQIVND (reference sequence). This CDR3 region has 13 residues. Here the CDR3 reads CASTSAGNTEAFF. The CDR3 DNA reads TGTGCCAGTACCTCTGCCGGGAACACTGAAGCTTTCTTT. Filled out from reference TRBV19 and TRBJ1-1, the complete variable domain reads DGGITQSPKYLFRKEGQNVTLSCEQNLNHDAMYWYRQDPGQGLRLIYYSQIVNDFQKGDIAEGYSVSREKKESFPLTVTSAQKNPTAFYLCASTSAGNTEAFFGQGTRLTVV.

Worth noting for this clonotype: A much larger clonotype is one base distant, so this may be a read error. The V and J genes are TRBV6-9 and TRBJ1-5, with D unclear. This CDR3 is built from 14 residues. Germline V gene lookup returns CDR1 MNHGY and CDR2 SVAAGI. The CDR3 loop reads CAGSYGPDNQPQHF. Here the CDR3 DNA reads TGTGCCGGCAGTTACGGGCCAGATAATCAGCCCCAGCATTTT.